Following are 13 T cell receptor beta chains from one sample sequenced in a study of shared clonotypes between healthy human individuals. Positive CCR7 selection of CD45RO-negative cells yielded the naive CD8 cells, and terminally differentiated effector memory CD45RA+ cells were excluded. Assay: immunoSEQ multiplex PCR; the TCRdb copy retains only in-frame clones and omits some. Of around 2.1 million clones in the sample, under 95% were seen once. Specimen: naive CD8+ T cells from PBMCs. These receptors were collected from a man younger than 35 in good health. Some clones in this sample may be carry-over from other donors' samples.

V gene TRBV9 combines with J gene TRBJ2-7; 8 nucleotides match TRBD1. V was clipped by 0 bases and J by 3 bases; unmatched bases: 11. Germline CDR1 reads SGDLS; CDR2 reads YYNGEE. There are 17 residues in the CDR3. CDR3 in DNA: TGTGCCAGCAGCGTAGGGGGTCTAGGGACAGGTCTCTACGAGCAGTACTTC. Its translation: CASSVGGLGTGLYEQYF.

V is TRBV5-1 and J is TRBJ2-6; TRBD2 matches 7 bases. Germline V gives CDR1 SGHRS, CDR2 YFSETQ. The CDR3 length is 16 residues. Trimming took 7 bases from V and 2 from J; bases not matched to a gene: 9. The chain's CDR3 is CASVLAGEAGANVLTF. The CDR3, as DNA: TGCGCCAGCGTTCTGGCGGGAGAGGCTGGGGCCAACGTCCTGACTTTC.

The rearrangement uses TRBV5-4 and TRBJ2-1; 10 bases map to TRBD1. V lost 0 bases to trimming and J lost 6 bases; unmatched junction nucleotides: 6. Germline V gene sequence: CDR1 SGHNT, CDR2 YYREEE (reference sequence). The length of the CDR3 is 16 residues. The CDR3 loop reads CASSLATGGVLNEQFF. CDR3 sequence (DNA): TGTGCCAGCAGCTTGGCGACAGGGGGCGTGCTCAATGAGCAGTTCTTC.

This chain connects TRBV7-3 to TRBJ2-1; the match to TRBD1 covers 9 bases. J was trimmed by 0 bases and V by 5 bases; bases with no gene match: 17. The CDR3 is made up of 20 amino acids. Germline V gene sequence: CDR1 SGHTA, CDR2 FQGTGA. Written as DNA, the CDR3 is TGTGCCAGCAGCCCAAGGACAGGGGCAGCGGGTAGCGACTCCTACAATGAGCAGTTCTTC. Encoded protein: CASSPRTGAAGSDSYNEQFF.

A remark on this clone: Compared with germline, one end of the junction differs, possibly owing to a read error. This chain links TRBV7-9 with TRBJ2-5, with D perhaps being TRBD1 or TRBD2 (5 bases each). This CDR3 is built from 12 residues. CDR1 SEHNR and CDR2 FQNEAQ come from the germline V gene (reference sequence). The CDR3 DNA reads TGTGCCAGCAGCTTAGCCGGGACCCTTCCGGACTTC. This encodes CASSLAGTLPDF.

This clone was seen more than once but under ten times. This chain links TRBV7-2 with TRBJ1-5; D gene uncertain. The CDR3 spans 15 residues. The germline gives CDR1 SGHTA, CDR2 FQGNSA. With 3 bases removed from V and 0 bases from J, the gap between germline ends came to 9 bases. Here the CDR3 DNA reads TGTGCCAGCAGCTTGGGGTGGGGTAGCAATCAGCCCCAGCATTTT. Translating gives CASSLGWGSNQPQHF.

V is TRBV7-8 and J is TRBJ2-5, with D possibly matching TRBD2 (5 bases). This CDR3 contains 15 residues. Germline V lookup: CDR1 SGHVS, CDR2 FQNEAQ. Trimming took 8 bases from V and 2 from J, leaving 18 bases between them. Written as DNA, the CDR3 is TGTGCCAGCGAGGATCGGACTCACCGGCAAGAGACCCAGTACTTC. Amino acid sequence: CASEDRTHRQETQYF.

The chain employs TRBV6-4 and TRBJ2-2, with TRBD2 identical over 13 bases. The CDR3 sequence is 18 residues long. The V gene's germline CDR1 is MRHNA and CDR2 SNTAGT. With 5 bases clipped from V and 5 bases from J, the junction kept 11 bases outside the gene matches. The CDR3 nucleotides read TGTGCCAGCAGTCGACAGGGGCGGACTAGCGGGGGAACCGGGGAGCTGTTTTTT. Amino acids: CASSRQGRTSGGTGELFF.

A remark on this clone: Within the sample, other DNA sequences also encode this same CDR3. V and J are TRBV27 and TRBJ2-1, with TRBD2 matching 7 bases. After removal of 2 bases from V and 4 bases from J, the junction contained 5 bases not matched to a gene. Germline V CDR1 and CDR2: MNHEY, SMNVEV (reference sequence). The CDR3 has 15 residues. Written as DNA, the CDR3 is TGTGCCAGCAGTTTAGCGGGAGAGGGTTACAATGAGCAGTTCTTC. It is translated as CASSLAGEGYNEQFF.

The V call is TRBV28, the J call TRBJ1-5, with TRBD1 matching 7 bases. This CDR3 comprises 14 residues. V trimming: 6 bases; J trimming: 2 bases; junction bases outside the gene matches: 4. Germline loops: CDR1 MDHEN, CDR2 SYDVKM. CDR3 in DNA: TGTGCCAGCAGGTGGGGGACAGGCAATCAGCCCCAGCATTTT. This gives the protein CASRWGTGNQPQHF.

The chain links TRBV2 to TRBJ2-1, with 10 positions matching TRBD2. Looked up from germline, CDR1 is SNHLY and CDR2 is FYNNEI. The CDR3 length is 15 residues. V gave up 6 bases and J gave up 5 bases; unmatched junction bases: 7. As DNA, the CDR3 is TGTGCCAGCAGCTATAGCGGGAGGATCGACAATGAGCAGTTCTTC. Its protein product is CASSYSGRIDNEQFF. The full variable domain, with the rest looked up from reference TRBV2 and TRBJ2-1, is EPEVTQTPSHQVTQMGQEVILRCVPISNHLYFYWYRQILGQKVEFLVSFYNNEISEKSEIFDDQFSVERPDGSNFTLKIRSTKLEDSAMYFCASSYSGRIDNEQFFGPGTRLTVL.

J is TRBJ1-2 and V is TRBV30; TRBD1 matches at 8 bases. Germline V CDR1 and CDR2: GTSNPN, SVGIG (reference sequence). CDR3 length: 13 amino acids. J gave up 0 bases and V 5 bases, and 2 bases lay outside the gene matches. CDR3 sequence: CAWEQGANYGYTF. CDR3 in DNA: TGTGCCTGGGAACAGGGGGCTAACTATGGCTACACCTTC.

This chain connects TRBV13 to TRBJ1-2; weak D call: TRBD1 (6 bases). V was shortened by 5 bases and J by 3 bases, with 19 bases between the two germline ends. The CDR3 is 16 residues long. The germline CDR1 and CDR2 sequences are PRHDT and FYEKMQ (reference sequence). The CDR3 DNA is TGTGCCAGCAGCGCTAGGGGGAGGGGGATGCACTATGGCTACACCTTC. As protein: CASSARGRGMHYGYTF.